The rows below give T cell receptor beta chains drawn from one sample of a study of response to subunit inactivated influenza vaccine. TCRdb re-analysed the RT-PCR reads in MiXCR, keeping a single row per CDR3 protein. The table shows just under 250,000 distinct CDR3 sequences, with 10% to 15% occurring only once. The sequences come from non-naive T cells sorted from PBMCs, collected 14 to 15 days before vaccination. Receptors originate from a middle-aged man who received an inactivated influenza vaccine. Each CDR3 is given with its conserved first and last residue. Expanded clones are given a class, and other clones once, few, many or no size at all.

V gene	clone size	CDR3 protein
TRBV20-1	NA	CSVRTGNEKLFF
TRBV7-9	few	CASSLLPGQGTGELFF
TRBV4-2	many	CASSQNQGATNEKLFF
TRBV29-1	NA	CSVTGVSKETQYF
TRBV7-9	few	CASSQRSEAFF
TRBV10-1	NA	CACSEAGGSKETQYF
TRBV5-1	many	CASSSLNGDGYTF
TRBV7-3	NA	CASSFSGFSTDTQYF
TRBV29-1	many	CSVQREVGNEQFF
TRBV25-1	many	CASSRGRGYGYTF
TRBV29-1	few	CSVGRQINEKLFF
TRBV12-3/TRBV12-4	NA	CASSRTTGISGANVLTF
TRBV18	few	CASSPDQRNQPQHF
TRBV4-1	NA	CASSQALRRFNYGYTF
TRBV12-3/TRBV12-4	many	CASSLRGGQLYEQYF